This T cell receptor beta chain is drawn from a study of technical replicates of blood from a few donors. The V segment lost 5 bases and the J segment 0 bases; nucleotides outside the gene matches: 8. The germline CDR1 and CDR2 sequences are SEHNR and FQNEAQ (reference sequence). This CDR3 has 18 amino acids. Generated by immunoSEQ multiplex PCR, the TCRdb table keeps only in-frame clones and is missing some. This sample has about 88,000 clones, with 85% to 95% found just once. Sequenced material: T cells isolated from PBMCs. This clonotype was sampled from a human donor in good health. The rearrangement joins TRBV7-9 to TRBJ2-1; 12 nucleotides align to TRBD2. The CDR3 DNA reads as TGTGCCAGCAGCCCCGGACTAGCGGGAAAAAGCTCCTACAATGAGCAGTTCTTC. This encodes CASSPGLAGKSSYNEQFF.